These 11 T cell receptor beta chains came from one sample sequenced in a study of blood T cell repertoires in COVID-19. The data were produced by immunoSEQ multiplex PCR, yet TCRdb's version contains in-frame clones alone and is incomplete. The sample yields 250,000 to 400,000 clones, roughly nine tenths seen once. The sample comprised peripheral blood. The source of these receptors is a woman in her twenties or thirties with COVID-19, enrolled during active disease.

This clone was observed a few times. V gene TRBV19 combines with J gene TRBJ1-3, with D unresolved. V lost 10 bases, J lost 0 bases, and 7 bases lay in between. The CDR3 runs to 12 residues. Germline-derived CDR1 and CDR2 are LNHDA and SQIVND (reference sequence). CDR3 coding DNA: TGTGCCACCTCGTACTCTGGAAACACCATATATTTT. It is translated as CATSYSGNTIYF.

The chain links TRBV27 to TRBJ1-2; 7 positions agree with TRBD1. Unmatched junction bases numbered 5, after V lost 3 bases and J lost 4 bases. The CDR3 runs 14 residues. Germline V gene data show CDR1 as MNHEY and CDR2 as SMNVEV (reference sequence). This CDR3 is CASSFGDRVYGYTF. CDR3 DNA: TGTGCCAGCAGTTTCGGTGACAGGGTCTATGGCTACACCTTC.

The V call is TRBV19, the J call TRBJ2-1; D remains ambiguous. CDR1 is LNHDA, CDR2 SQIVND, per germline (reference sequence). The CDR3 length is 13 residues. V was clipped by 0 bases and J by 4 bases, with 4 bases between them. In DNA, the CDR3 is TGTGCCAGTAGTATAGATCCTTACAATGAGCAGTTCTTC. Protein product: CASSIDPYNEQFF.

The gene calls are TRBV10-3 and TRBJ1-5; 7 bases fit TRBD1. The CDR3 extends over 14 amino acids. Germline CDR1 and CDR2: ENHRY and SYGVKD. The trim removed 6 bases at V and 5 bases at J, leaving 7 bases unmatched. The CDR3 reads CAIRARGDDQPQHF. CDR3 nucleotides: TGTGCCATCAGGGCCAGGGGGGATGATCAGCCCCAGCATTTT.

The J gene is TRBJ2-3, the V gene TRBV2; the D gene is possibly TRBD1 (6 bases). The CDR3 spans 13 residues. V dropped 5 bases and J dropped 3 bases, with 9 bases sitting between them. Germline assignment: CDR1 SNHLY and CDR2 FYNNEI. This CDR3 is CASSYRVTDTQYF. DNA for the CDR3: TGTGCCAGCAGTTACAGGGTTACAGATACGCAGTATTTT.

V usage is TRBV27 and J usage is TRBJ2-7, with 8 bases identical to TRBD1. The germline V gene encodes CDR1 MNHEY and CDR2 SMNVEV (reference sequence). This CDR3 has 13 residues. V shed 5 bases and J 4 bases; nucleotides not matched to a gene: 4. CDR3 in DNA: TGTGCCAGCAGTCCAAGACAGGGGTACGAGCAGTACTTC. This sequence encodes CASSPRQGYEQYF.

This rearrangement joins TRBV12-3 or TRBV12-4 to TRBJ2-5, with TRBD1 identical over 9 bases. Trimming removed 5 bases from V and 8 bases from J; junction bases left unmatched: 3. The CDR3 covers 12 residues. CDR3 region: CASSPQGATQYF. CDR3 coding DNA: TGTGCCAGCAGTCCACAGGGGGCTACCCAGTACTTC.

CDR3 sequence reads: CASSTPGYGYTF. CDR3 sequence (DNA): TGTGCCAGCAGCACTCCAGGGTATGGCTACACCTTC. J is TRBJ1-2 and V is TRBV21-1; whether TRBD1, the table's D call, matches the DNA was not checked. TRBV21-1 is classified as a pseudogene. CDR3 length: 12 residues.

The V gene is TRBV6-5, the J gene TRBJ2-4; 11 nucleotides line up with TRBD1. V lost 4 bases and J lost 2; bases outside the gene matches: 4. The germline V gene has CDR1 MNHEY and CDR2 SVGAGI. The CDR3 is 16 amino acids. CDR3 DNA sequence: TGTGCCAGCAGTTCCGGGACAGGGGGTCCCAAAAACATTCAGTACTTC. Protein product: CASSSGTGGPKNIQYF.

This chain links TRBV4-1 with TRBJ2-1, with a weak D call TRBD2 (5 bases). The V end lost 0 bases, the J end lost 2 bases, and 17 bases lay between the germline ends. CDR3 length: 18 amino acids. CDR1 and CDR2 from the germline V gene are MGHRA and YSYEKL. The CDR3 reads CASSQDKVHRGPYNEQFF. The CDR3 DNA is TGCGCCAGCAGCCAAGATAAGGTGCACCGCGGGCCCTACAATGAGCAGTTCTTC.

The V and J genes are TRBV19 and TRBJ2-5; D may be TRBD1 (5 bases). Germline V gives CDR1 LNHDA, CDR2 SQIVND (reference sequence). V lost 6 bases and J lost 5, with 13 bases in between. The CDR3 extends over 13 amino acids. CDR3 coding DNA: TGTGCCAGTAGATCGACAGCCGACGAGACCCAGTACTTC. Translated, it gives CASRSTADETQYF.